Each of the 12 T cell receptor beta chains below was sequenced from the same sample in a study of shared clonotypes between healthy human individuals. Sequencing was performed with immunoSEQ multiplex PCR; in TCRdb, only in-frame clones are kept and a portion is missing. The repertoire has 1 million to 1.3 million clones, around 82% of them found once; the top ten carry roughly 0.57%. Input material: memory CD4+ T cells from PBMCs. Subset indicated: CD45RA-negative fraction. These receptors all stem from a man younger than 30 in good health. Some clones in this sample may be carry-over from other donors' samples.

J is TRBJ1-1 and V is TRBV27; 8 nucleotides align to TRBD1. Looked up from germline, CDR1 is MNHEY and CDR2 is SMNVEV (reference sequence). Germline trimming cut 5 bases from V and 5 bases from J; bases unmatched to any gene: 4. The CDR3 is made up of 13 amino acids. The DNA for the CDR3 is TGTGCCAGCAGTGCAGGGGGCTGGACTGAAGCTTTCTTT. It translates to CASSAGGWTEAFF.

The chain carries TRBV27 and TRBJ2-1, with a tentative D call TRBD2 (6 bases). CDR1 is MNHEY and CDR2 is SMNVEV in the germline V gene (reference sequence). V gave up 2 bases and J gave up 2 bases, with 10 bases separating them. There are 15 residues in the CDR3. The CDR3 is CASSLRLGTYNEQFF. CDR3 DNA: TGTGCCAGCAGTTTACGACTAGGTACCTACAATGAGCAGTTCTTC.

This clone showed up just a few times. The CDR3 loop is CASKRGRAKTYNEQFF. CDR3 DNA sequence: TGTGCCAGCAAACGGGGCAGGGCTAAAACCTACAATGAGCAGTTCTTC. J is TRBJ2-1 and V is TRBV28; D may correspond to TRBD1 or TRBD2 (5 bases each). Germline V lookup: CDR1 MDHEN, CDR2 SYDVKM. The CDR3 is 16 amino acids. V was shortened by 7 bases and J by 2 bases, with 18 bases between the two germline ends.

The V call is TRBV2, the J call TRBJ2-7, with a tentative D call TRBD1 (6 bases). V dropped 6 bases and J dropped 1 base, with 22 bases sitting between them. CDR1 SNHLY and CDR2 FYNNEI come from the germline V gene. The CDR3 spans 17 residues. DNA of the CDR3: TGTGCCAGCAGAAAAGGTTTCGGACAGTTAGTTTCCTACGAGCAGTACTTC. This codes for CASRKGFGQLVSYEQYF.

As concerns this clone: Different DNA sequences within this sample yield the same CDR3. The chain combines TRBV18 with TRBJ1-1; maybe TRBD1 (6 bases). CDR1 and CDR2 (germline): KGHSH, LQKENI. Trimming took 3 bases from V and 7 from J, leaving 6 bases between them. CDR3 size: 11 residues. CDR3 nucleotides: TGTGCCAGCTCACCGGACAGTGAAGCTTTCTTT. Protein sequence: CASSPDSEAFF.

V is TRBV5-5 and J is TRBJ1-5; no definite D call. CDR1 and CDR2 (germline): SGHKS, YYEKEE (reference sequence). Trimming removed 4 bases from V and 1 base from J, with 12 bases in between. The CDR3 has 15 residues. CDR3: CASSPMRASNQPQHF. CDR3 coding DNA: TGTGCCAGCAGCCCGATGAGGGCGAGCAATCAGCCCCAGCATTTT.

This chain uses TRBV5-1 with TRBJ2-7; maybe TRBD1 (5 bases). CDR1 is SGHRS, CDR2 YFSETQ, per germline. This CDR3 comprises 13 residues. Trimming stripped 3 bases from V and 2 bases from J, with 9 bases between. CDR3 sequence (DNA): TGCGCCAGCAGCTGGATAGGGGCCTACGAGCAGTACTTC. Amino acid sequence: CASSWIGAYEQYF. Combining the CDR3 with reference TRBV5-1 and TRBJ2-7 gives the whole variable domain KAGVTQTPRYLIKTRGQQVTLSCSPISGHRSVSWYQQTPGQGLQFLFEYFSETQRNKGNFPGRFSGRQFSNSRSEMNVSTLELGDSALYLCASSWIGAYEQYFGPGTRLTVT.

The CDR3 here is CASSLARLAGTYEQYF. CDR3 coding DNA: TGTGCCAGCAGCTTAGCCAGACTAGCAGGAACCTACGAGCAGTACTTC. The chain uses TRBV11-2 and TRBJ2-7; the match to TRBD2 covers 7 bases. This CDR3 spans 16 amino acids. From germline, CDR1 is SGHAT and CDR2 FQNNGV. V was pared by 1 base and J by 2 bases, with 8 bases of the junction left unmatched.

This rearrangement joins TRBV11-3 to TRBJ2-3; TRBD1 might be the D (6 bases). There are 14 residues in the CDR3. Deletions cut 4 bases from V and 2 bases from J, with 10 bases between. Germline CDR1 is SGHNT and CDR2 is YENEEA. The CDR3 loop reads CASSSGTTTDTQYF. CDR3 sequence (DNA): TGTGCCAGCAGCTCCGGGACAACCACAGATACGCAGTATTTT.

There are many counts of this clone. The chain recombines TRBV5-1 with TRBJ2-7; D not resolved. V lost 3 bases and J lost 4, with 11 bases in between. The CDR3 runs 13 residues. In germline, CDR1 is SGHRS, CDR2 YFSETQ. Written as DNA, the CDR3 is TGCGCCAGCAGCTCAGAGTGGGAATACGAGCAGTACTTC. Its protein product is CASSSEWEYEQYF.

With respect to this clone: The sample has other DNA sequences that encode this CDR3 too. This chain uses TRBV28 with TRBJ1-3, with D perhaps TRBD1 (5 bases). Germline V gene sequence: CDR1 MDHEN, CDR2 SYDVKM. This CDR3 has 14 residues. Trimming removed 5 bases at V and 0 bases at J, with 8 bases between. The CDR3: CASSTGHSGNTIYF. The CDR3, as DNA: TGTGCCAGCAGTACAGGCCACTCTGGAAACACCATATATTTT.

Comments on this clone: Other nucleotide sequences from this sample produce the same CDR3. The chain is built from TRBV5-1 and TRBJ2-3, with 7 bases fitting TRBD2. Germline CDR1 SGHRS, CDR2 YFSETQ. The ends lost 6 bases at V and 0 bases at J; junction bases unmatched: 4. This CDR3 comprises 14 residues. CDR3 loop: CASTSGGSTDTQYF. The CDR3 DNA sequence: TGCGCCAGCACTAGCGGAGGGAGCACAGATACGCAGTATTTT. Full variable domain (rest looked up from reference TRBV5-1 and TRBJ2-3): KAGVTQTPRYLIKTRGQQVTLSCSPISGHRSVSWYQQTPGQGLQFLFEYFSETQRNKGNFPGRFSGRQFSNSRSEMNVSTLELGDSALYLCASTSGGSTDTQYFGPGTRLTVL.